This T cell receptor beta chain is drawn from a study of blood T cell repertoires in COVID-19. There are a few counts of this clone. Germline loops: CDR1 SGHDT, CDR2 YYEEEE. The CDR3 has 14 residues. V shed 4 bases and J 3 bases; nucleotides not matched to a gene: 3. The repertoire was sequenced with immunoSEQ multiplex PCR; TCRdb's copy has only in-frame clones and lacks some. This sample has roughly 170,000 clones; approximately 84% occur once, and the top ten carry about 12%. The source material was PBMCs or T cells enriched from blood (not recorded which). The sequence derives from a man in his fifties who had recovered from COVID-19. This chain joins TRBV5-6 and TRBJ2-7; 11 bases are a match to TRBD1. Here the CDR3 reads CASSPGTGGYEQYF. DNA of the CDR3: TGTGCCAGCAGCCCCGGGACAGGGGGCTACGAGCAGTACTTC. Complete variable domain (other parts from reference TRBV5-6 and TRBJ2-7): DAGVTQSPTHLIKTRGQQVTLRCSPKSGHDTVSWYQQALGQGPQFIFQYYEEEERQRGNFPDRFSGHQFPNYSSELNVNALLLGDSALYLCASSPGTGGYEQYFGPGTRLTVT.